A selection of T cell receptor beta chains follows, all from one sample in a study of T cells in Graves' hyperthyroidism and ophthalmopathy. TCRdb called the multiplex PCR reads again in MiXCR, with one record for every CDR3 protein. The sample contains roughly 420,000 distinct CDR3 sequences, less than 20% of which appear only once. The sequenced sample was blood. These receptors were obtained from a woman aged 18 to 35 with Graves' hyperthyroidism. CDR3s include the opening cysteine and the closing phenylalanine or tryptophan. The D gene is left open where the match is weak. Size is stated for part of the rows, as once, few or many counts, or as a class when the clone is expanded.

TGTGCCAGCAGCCCCACCTTGACAGGGAACTATGGCTACACCTTC | CASSPTLTGNYGYTF | TRBV7-8 | NA | TRBJ1-2 | TRBD1
TGCGCCAGCAGCTTGGTACCGACACGGGCATCCTACGAGCAGTACTTC | CASSLVPTRASYEQYF | TRBV5-1 | many | TRBJ2-7 | NA
TGTGCCAGCAGCTACAGGAATACAGTCGGCTATGGCTACACCTTC | CASSYRNTVGYGYTF | TRBV3-1 | many | TRBJ1-2 | NA
TGTGCCAGTAGCCAAGGGGCCCCGAACACTGAAGCTTTCTTT | CASSQGAPNTEAFF | TRBV19 | few | TRBJ1-1 | NA
TGTGCCAGCAAGTACGGGCACTATGGCTACACCTTC | CASKYGHYGYTF | TRBV5-4 | NA | TRBJ1-2 | NA
TGCAGTTCGGGACTAGCGCTCCAAGAGACCCAGTACTTC | CSSGLALQETQYF | TRBV20-1 | many | TRBJ2-5 | TRBD2
TGTGCCAGCAGTCCGGGACTCAGAAAAGGTGCCATGAACACTGAAGCTTTCTTT | CASSPGLRKGAMNTEAFF | TRBV12-3/TRBV12-4 | many | TRBJ1-1 | NA
TGTGCCAGCAGCTCGGCGCCTAGCGGCTCCTACGAGCAGTACTTC | CASSSAPSGSYEQYF | TRBV13 | many | TRBJ2-7 | TRBD2
TGTGCCAGCAGCCTAACCGGGACAGGGGGCGAGCAGTACTTC | CASSLTGTGGEQYF | TRBV28 | many | TRBJ2-7 | TRBD1
TGTGCCAGCAGTCGACGGGGGGATGGCTACACCTTC | CASSRRGDGYTF | TRBV2 | many | TRBJ1-2 | NA
TGTGCCAGCAGTTTCCTCGGGACAGGGGGCGATCAGCCCCAGCATTTT | CASSFLGTGGDQPQHF | TRBV27 | NA | TRBJ1-5 | TRBD1
TGTGCCAGCAGCTTCGGGGGGCCCTCCTACAATGAGCAGTTCTTC | CASSFGGPSYNEQFF | TRBV5-6 | many | TRBJ2-1 | NA
TGTGCCAGCAGGGGGACAGCCAACGGGGAGCTGTTTTTT | CASRGTANGELFF | TRBV12-3/TRBV12-4 | few | TRBJ2-2 | TRBD1
TGTGCCAGCAGCTTAGCGAGGGGGCGACCGGGACGGAGCATAGATACGCAGTATTTT | CASSLARGRPGRSIDTQYF | TRBV7-8 | few | TRBJ2-3 | TRBD1
TGTGCCAGCAGGACACAGGGGGTAGGGAACACTGAAGCTTTCTTT | CASRTQGVGNTEAFF | TRBV2 | NA | TRBJ1-1 | TRBD1
TGCGCCAGCAGCTCGGGACAGGGGGCCCACGAGCAGTACTTC | CASSSGQGAHEQYF | TRBV5-1 | once | TRBJ2-7 | TRBD1
TGTGCCAGCAGCGCCCTTCAGGGTGACACCGGGGAGCTGTTTTTT | CASSALQGDTGELFF | TRBV11-3 | many | TRBJ2-2 | NA
TGTGCCAGCGGGGACAGGGGACCCTACGAGCAGTACTTC | CASGDRGPYEQYF | TRBV6-1 | NA | TRBJ2-7 | TRBD1
TGTGCCAGCAGTTTAGGACAGGCCTACCTAGGTAGCAATCAGCCCCAGCATTTT | CASSLGQAYLGSNQPQHF | TRBV12-3/TRBV12-4 | many | TRBJ1-5 | NA
TGTGCCAGCAGCGCGGGTGAAGTGGGCACTGAAGCTTTCTTT | CASSAGEVGTEAFF | TRBV9 | many | TRBJ1-1 | NA
TGTGCCAGCATTGCGGGACAGGGCCGCGATGAGCAGTTCTTC | CASIAGQGRDEQFF | TRBV2 | many | TRBJ2-1 | TRBD1
TGCAGTGCTAGTGACCCGGGACTAGTCCACAATGAGCAGTTCTTC | CSASDPGLVHNEQFF | TRBV20-1 | many | TRBJ2-1 | TRBD2
TGTGCCAGCAGGGGGTGGACAGGAGATTACGAGCAGTACTTC | CASRGWTGDYEQYF | TRBV13 | many | TRBJ2-7 | TRBD1
TGTGCCAGCAGTCCGGGGTTACTAGCGGGAGCCATTACCTCCTACGAGCAGTACTTC | CASSPGLLAGAITSYEQYF | TRBV12-3/TRBV12-4 | many | TRBJ2-7 | TRBD2
TGTGCCAGTAGTATAGATCCCAGGGGTGAGACCCAGTACTTC | CASSIDPRGETQYF | TRBV19 | NA | TRBJ2-5 | NA
TGCAGTGCTAGCCTCGGGACTAGCAGTGGCGAGCAGTACTTC | CSASLGTSSGEQYF | TRBV20-1 | NA | TRBJ2-7 | TRBD2
TGTGCCACCAGCTGGGGGACGGAAGGAAACACCATATATTTT | CATSWGTEGNTIYF | TRBV15 | NA | TRBJ1-3 | NA
TGTGCCAGCAGCTTAGGGAAATTGGGATATGGCTACACCTTC | CASSLGKLGYGYTF | TRBV13 | many | TRBJ1-2 | NA
TGTGCCAGCAGCTTAAGGCTCTCGCGGACAAACACTGAAGCTTTCTTT | CASSLRLSRTNTEAFF | TRBV7-8 | many | TRBJ1-1 | NA
TGTGCCAGCAGTGAACAGGGCAGGGGGCGTTCCTATGGCTACACCTTC | CASSEQGRGRSYGYTF | TRBV6-1 | many | TRBJ1-2 | TRBD1
TGTGCCACCAGTGACTCTAGCACAGATACGCAGTATTTT | CATSDSSTDTQYF | TRBV24-1 | many | TRBJ2-3 | NA
TGTGCCAGCAGCCACCAAAGGGCCCGGGACAGGGTGACTGGCTACACCTTC | CASSHQRARDRVTGYTF | TRBV14 | NA | TRBJ1-2 | TRBD1
TGTGCCAGCATTGCCGATCGGACTGGAAACACCATATATTTT | CASIADRTGNTIYF | TRBV7-8 | many | TRBJ1-3 | NA
TGTGCCACCACGAACGAGGGGGCGTCGTATGGCTACACCTTC | CATTNEGASYGYTF | TRBV15 | many | TRBJ1-2 | TRBD1
TGCGCCAGCAGCTTGGACCCGAGGCAGTTCGAGCAGTACTTC | CASSLDPRQFEQYF | TRBV5-1 | many | TRBJ2-7 | NA
TGTGCCAGCAGTGCGACAGGGTCTGGGCACATTCAGTACTTC | CASSATGSGHIQYF | TRBV2 | many | TRBJ2-4 | TRBD1
TGTGCCAGCAAAGAAAGAGGAGGGTGGCATTCACCCCTCCACTTT | CASKERGGWHSPLHF | TRBV25-1 | many | TRBJ1-6 | NA
TGCGCCAGCAGCCCAACCGGGACTTTCTACGAGCAGTACTTC | CASSPTGTFYEQYF | TRBV10-2 | NA | TRBJ2-7 | NA
TGTGCCTGGAGTAGGTTCAACAATGAGCAGTTCTTC | CAWSRFNNEQFF | TRBV30 | many | TRBJ2-1 | NA
TGCAGTGCTTATGACAGATCTCGCTACACCTTC | CSAYDRSRYTF | TRBV20-1 | many | TRBJ1-2 | NA
TGTGCCAGCAGCTTGGACAGGGGGCGCAGGAATGAGCAGTTCTTC | CASSLDRGRRNEQFF | TRBV7-3 | many | TRBJ2-1 | TRBD1
TGTGCCACCAGTGATCCCCATGGGTTCCGGGGAACAGGGGATGAGCAGTTCTTC | CATSDPHGFRGTGDEQFF | TRBV24-1 | many | TRBJ2-1 | TRBD1